This T cell receptor beta chain came from a study of blood T cell repertoires in COVID-19. Overall study context: PBMCs, B-cell-depleted T cells, or T cells were the source of the cDNA or gDNA that made up the material.

Germline V CDR1 and CDR2: SQVTM, ANQGSEA. CDR3 size: 12 residues. V was cut by 7 bases and J by 4 bases, with 13 bases left in between. Ages ranged from about 18 to 89 years, with residence in 24 US areas. Recovered status in Cohort 3 required two negative PCRs, clearance, or symptom resolution. Original data processing: By means of reference gene primer amplification, nucleated cell counts were estimated. The protocol was immunoSEQ multiplex PCR, while the TCRdb copy is restricted to in-frame clones and leaves out a portion. From that table come the V and J calls and clone size; the DNA was used to work out D and trimming. The repertoire holds under 150,000 clones, with 85% as singletons.

J is TRBJ1-2 and V is TRBV29-1; D possibly corresponds to TRBD1 (6 bases). This sequence originates from a woman aged 40 to 49 who had recovered from COVID-19. Material: PBMCs or T cells enriched from blood (not recorded which). DNA of the CDR3: TGCAGCGCGGGGCAGGGGAGCTATGGCTACACCTTC. Its protein product is CSAGQGSYGYTF.